The clone carrying this TCR beta chain occurred a few times. The V end was cut by 8 bases, the J end by 4 bases, with 11 bases between. This CDR3 is built from 12 residues. Researchers prepared the TCRbeta library using unique molecular identifiers, the study reports. TCRdb fed the PCR reads into MiXCR, producing one record per CDR3 protein. The sample records 610,000 or so distinct CDR3 sequences, roughly a quarter being singletons. The data belong to a study of T-cell reconstitution after alpha-beta-depleted transplantation in children. The rearrangement uses TRBV12-3 or TRBV12-4 and TRBJ1-1, with D possibly TRBD1 on 5 matching bases. The material sequenced was PBMCs, taken before TCRalphabeta/CD19-depleted stem cell transplant. This TCR derives from a boy under two years old with Wiskott-Aldrich syndrome, due to receive a stem cell transplant. The CDR3 loop is CASGWRGTEAFF. The DNA of the CDR3 is TGTGCCAGCGGCTGGAGGGGCACTGAAGCTTTCTTT.